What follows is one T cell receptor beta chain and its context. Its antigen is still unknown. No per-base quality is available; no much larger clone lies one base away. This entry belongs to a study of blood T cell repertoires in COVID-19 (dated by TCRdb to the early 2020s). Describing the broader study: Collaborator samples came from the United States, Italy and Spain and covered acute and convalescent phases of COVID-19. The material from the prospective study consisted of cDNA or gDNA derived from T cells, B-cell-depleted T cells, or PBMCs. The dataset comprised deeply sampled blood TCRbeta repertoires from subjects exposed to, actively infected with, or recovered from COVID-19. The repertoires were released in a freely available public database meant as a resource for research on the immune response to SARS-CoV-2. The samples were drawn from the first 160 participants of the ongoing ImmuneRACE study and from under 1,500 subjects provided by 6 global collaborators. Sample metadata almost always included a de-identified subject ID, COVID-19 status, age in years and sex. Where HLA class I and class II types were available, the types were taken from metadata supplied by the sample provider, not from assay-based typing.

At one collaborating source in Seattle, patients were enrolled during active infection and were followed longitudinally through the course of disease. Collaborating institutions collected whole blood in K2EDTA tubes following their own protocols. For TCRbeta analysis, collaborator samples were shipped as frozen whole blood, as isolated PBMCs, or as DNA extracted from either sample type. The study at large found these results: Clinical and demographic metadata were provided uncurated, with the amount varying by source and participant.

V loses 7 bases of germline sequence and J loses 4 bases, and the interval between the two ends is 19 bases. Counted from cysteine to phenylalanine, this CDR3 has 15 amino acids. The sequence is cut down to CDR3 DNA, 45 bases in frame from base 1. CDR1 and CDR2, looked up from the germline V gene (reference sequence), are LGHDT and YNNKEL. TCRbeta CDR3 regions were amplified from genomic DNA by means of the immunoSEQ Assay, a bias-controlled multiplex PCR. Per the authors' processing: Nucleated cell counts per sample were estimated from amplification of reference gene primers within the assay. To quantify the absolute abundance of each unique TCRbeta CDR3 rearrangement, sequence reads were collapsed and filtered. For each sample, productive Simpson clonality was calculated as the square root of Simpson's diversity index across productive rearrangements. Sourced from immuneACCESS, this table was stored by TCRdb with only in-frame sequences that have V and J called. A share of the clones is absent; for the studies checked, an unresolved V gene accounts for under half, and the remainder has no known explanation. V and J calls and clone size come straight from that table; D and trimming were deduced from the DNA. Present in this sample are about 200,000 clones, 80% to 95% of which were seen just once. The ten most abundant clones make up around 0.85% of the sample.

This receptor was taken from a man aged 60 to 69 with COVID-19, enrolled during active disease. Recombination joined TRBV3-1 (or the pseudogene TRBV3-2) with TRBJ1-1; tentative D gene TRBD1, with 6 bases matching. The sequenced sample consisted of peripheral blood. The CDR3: CASTPAIGGVTEAFF. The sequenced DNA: TGTGCCAGCACCCCGGCGATTGGGGGCGTCACTGAAGCTTTCTTT.